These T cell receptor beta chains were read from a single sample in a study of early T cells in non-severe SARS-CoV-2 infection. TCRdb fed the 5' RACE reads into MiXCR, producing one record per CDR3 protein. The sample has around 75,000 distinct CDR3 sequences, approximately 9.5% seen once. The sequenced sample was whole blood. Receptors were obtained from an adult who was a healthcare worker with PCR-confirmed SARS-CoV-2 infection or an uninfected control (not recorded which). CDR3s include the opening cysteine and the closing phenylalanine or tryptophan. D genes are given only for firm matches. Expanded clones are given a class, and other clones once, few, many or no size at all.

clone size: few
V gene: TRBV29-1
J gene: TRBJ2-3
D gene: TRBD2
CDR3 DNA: TGCAGCGGGAGGGCGGGACTAACTAGCACAGATACGCAGTATTTT
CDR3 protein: CSGRAGLTSTDTQYF

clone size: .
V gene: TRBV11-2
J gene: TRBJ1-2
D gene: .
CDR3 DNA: TGTGCCAGCAGCACCGGACAGTTCTATGGCTACACCTTC
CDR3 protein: CASSTGQFYGYTF

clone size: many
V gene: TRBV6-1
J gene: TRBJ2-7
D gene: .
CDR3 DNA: TGTGCCAGCAGTGAGGGCTACGAGCAGTACTTC
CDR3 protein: CASSEGYEQYF

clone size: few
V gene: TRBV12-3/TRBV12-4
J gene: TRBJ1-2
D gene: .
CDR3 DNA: TGTGCCAGCAGTTTAGGGTACAAAAACTATGGCTACACCTTC
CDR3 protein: CASSLGYKNYGYTF

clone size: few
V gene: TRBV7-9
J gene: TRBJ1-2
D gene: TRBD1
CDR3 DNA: TGTGCCAGCAGCTTATGGGGGACAGTCTTCTATGGCTACACCTTC
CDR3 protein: CASSLWGTVFYGYTF

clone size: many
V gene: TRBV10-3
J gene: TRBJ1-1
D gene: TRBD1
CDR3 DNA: TGTGCCATCAGTGAGAGGACAGGTGAAGCTTTCTTT
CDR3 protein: CAISERTGEAFF

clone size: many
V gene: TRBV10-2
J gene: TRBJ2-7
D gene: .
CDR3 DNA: TGCGCCAGCAGTGGGGCACGTAGCTACGAGCAGTACTTC
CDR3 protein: CASSGARSYEQYF

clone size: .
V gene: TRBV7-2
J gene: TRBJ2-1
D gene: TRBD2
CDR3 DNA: TGTGCCAGCAGCAAGACTAGCGGGGGCCTCTCCTACAATGAGCAGTTCTTC
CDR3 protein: CASSKTSGGLSYNEQFF

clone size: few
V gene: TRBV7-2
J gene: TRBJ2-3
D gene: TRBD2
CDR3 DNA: TGTGCCAGCAGCTTAGCCTTGGGACTAGCGGGGGCCGCGCAGTATTTT
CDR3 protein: CASSLALGLAGAAQYF

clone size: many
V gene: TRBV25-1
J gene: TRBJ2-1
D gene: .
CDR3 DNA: TGTGCCAGCACTGGGTACCGGGGGTCTCGGCAGTTCTTC
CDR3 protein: CASTGYRGSRQFF

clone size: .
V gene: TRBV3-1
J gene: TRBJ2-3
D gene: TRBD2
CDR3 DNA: TGTGCCAGCAGCCAAGACGTGGCGGGAGGGAGTGCAGATACGCAGTATTTT
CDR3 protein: CASSQDVAGGSADTQYF

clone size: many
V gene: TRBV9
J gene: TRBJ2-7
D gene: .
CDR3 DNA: TGTGCCAGCAGCGCGGACCCGGACAGCCACGAGCAGTACTTC
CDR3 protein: CASSADPDSHEQYF

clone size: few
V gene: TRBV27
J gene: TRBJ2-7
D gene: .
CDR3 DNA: TGTGCCAGCAGTTTATCGGGAGCTGTGGAAATGTACGAGCAGTACTTC
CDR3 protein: CASSLSGAVEMYEQYF

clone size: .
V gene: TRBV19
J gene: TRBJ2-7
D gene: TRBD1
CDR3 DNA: TGTGCCAGTAGACCCGGGACAGGTTGGAGCTACGAGCAGTACTTC
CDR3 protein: CASRPGTGWSYEQYF

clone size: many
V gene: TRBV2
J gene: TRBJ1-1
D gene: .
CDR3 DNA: TGTGCCAGCAGTGACTTGATACCAAACACTGAAGCTTTCTTT
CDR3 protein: CASSDLIPNTEAFF

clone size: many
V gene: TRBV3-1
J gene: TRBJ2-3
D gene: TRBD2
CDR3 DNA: TGTGCCAGCAGCCACGGAGCGGGGGGAAGGGATACGCAGTATTTT
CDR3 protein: CASSHGAGGRDTQYF

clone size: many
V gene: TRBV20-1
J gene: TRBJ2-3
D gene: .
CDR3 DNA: TGCAGTGCTAGCGACACAGGCTCTCTTAGTGATACGCAGTATTTT
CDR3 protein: CSASDTGSLSDTQYF

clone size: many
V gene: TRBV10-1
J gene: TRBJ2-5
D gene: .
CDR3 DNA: TGCGCCAGCAGTGAGGGGGCAGCTCAAGAGACCCAGTACTTC
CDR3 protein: CASSEGAAQETQYF

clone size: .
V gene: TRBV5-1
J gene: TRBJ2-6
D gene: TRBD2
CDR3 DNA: TGCGCCAGCAAACCGAGACTAGCGGCGTCTGGGGCCAACGTCCTGACTTTC
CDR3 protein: CASKPRLAASGANVLTF